The following is a T cell receptor beta chain sequence with its context. What it recognizes is unknown. Donors came from a validation cohort of over a hundred subjects, distinct from the first 666-subject cohort. The data were produced by immunoSEQ multiplex PCR, yet TCRdb's version contains in-frame clones alone and is incomplete. The table lists under 250,000 clones, about 86% of them singletons. There are 14 residues in the CDR3. V lost 6 bases and J lost 2, with 13 bases in between. CDR1 and CDR2 from the germline V gene are MGHRA and YSYEKL. The data derive from a study of cytomegalovirus exposure and HLA in healthy donors. Study conclusions and caveats: There were a few CMV-associated chains whose specificity for CMV antigens was confirmed in vitro. Accounts indicate the classifier identified cytomegalovirus status with strong specificity and sensitivity.

The sequence was collected from a man between 18 and 35 years old in good health and CMV-seronegative. The chain couples TRBV4-1 to TRBJ1-2, with D tentatively TRBD1 (6 bases). Sequencing used PBMCs. CDR3 region: CASSTDSSNYGYTF. The CDR3 coding sequence is TGCGCCAGCAGTACGGACAGTTCGAACTATGGCTACACCTTC.